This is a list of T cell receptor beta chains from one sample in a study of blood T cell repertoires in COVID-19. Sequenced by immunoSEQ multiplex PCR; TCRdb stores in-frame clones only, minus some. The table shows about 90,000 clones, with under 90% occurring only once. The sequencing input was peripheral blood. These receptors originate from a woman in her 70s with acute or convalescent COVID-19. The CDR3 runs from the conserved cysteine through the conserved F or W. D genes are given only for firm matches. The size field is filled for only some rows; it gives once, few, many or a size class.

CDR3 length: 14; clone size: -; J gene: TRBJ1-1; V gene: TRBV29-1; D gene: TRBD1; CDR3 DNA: TGCAGCGTTTTGGACAGGGAACTGTACACTGAAGCTTTCTTT; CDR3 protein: CSVLDRELYTEAFF
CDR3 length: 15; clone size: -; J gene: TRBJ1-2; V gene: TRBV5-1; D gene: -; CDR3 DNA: TGCGCCAGCAGCCCGTATTCCCGGGGAGGTTATGGCTACACCTTC; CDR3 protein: CASSPYSRGGYGYTF
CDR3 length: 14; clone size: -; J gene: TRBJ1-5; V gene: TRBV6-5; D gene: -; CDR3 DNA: TGTGCCAGCAGTTCTCGACAGAGCAATCAGCCCCAGCATTTT; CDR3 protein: CASSSRQSNQPQHF
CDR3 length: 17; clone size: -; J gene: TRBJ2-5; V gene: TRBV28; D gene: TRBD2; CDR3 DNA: TGTGCCAGCAGTTCTCCGGGACTAGCAGACTCTAGAGAGACCCAGTACTTC; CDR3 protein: CASSSPGLADSRETQYF
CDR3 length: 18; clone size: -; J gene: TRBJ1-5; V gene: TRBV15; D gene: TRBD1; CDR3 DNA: TGTGCCACCAGCAGAGATCGTTCAGGGGGCGGTAGCAATCAGCCCCAGCATTTT; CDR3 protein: CATSRDRSGGGSNQPQHF
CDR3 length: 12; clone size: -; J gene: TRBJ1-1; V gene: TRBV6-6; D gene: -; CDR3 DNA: TGTGCCAGCAGTCACGGGGGGGCTGAAGCTTTCTTT; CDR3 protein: CASSHGGAEAFF
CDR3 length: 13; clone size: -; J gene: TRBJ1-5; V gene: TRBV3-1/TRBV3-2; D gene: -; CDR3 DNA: TGTGCCAGCAGCCAACGGGAGAATCAGCCCCAGCATTTT; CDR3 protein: CASSQRENQPQHF
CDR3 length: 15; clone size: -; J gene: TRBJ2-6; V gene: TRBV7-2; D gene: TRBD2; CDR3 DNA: TGTGCCAGCAGCCCGACTAGCATTGGGGCCAACGTCCTGACTTTC; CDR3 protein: CASSPTSIGANVLTF
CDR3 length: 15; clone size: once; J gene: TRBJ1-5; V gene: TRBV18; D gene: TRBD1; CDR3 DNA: TGTGCCAGCTCACCAGGACAGGGTGGCAATCAGCCCCAGCATTTT; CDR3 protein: CASSPGQGGNQPQHF
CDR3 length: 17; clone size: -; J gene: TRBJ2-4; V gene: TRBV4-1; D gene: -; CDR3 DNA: TGCGCCAGCAGCCAAGGCCCCACCCGGTTGGCCAAAAACATTCAGTACTTC; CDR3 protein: CASSQGPTRLAKNIQYF
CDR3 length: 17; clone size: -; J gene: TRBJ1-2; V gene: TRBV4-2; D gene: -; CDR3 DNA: TGTGCCAGCAGCCACACTCGTGGCCGGGAAAGGGACTATGGCTACACCTTC; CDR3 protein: CASSHTRGRERDYGYTF
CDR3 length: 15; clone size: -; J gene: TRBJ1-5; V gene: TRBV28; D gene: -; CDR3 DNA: TGTGCCAGCAGTTTCCGGACACAGGTGGAACAGCCCCAGCATTTT; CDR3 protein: CASSFRTQVEQPQHF
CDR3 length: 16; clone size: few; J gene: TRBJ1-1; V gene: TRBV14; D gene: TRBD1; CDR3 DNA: TGTGCCAGCAGCCAACGGCAGGGGGGAATGAACACTGAAGCTTTCTTT; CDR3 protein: CASSQRQGGMNTEAFF
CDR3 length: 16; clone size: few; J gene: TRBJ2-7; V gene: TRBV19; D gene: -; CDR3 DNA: TGTGCCAGTAGTATAGCGGGCGGAGGAATCGGCTACGAGCAGTACTTC; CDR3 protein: CASSIAGGGIGYEQYF
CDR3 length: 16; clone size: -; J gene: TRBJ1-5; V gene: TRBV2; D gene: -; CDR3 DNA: TGTGCCAGCAGTTTTAATACAGGGCTTAGCAATCAGCCCCAGCATTTT; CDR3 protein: CASSFNTGLSNQPQHF
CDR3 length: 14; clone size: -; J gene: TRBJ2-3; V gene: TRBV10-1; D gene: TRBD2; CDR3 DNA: TGCGCCAGCAGTGAAGCGGGAAGCACAGATACGCAGTATTTT; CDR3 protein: CASSEAGSTDTQYF
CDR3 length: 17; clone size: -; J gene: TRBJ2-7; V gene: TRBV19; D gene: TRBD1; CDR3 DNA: TGTGCCAGTAGTAGGGGGACAGGGGGCGCGAAAACCTACGAGCAGTACTTC; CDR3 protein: CASSRGTGGAKTYEQYF
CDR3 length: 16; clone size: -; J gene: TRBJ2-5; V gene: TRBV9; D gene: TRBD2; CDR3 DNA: TGTGCCAGCAGCGAGGGGACTAGCGGGCTGCAAGAGACCCAGTACTTC; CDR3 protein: CASSEGTSGLQETQYF
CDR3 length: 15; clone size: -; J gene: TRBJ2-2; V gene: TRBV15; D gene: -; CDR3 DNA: TGTGCCACCAGCAGAGGGCGGGGTAGAACCGGGGAGCTGTTTTTT; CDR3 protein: CATSRGRGRTGELFF
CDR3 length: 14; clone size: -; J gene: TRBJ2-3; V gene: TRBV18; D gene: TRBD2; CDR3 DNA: TGTGCCAGCTCACTTAGCGGGAGAGAGGATACGCAGTATTTT; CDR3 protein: CASSLSGREDTQYF
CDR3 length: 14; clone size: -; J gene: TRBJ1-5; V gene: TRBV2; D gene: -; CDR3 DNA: TGTGCCAGCAGTGAGAAGGAGGGCAATCAGCCCCAGCATTTT; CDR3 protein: CASSEKEGNQPQHF
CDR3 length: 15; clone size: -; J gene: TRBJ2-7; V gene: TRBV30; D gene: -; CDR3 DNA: TGTGCCTGGAGTGGTACCCGTAGTACCTACTACGAGCAGTACTTC; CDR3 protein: CAWSGTRSTYYEQYF
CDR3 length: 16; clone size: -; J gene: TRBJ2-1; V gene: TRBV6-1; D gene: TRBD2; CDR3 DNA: TGTGCCAGCAGTGAAGAGGGCGGGGGTTTCTACAATGAGCAGTTCTTC; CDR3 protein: CASSEEGGGFYNEQFF
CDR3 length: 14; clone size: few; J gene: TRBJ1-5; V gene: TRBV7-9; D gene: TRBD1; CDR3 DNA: TGTGCCAGCAGCTCAGGGGGCCTGGATCAGCCCCAGCATTTT; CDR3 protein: CASSSGGLDQPQHF
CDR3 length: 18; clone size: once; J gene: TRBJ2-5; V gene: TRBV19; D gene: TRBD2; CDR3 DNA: TGTGCCAGTAGTATCGGTTCCGGGGCGGGAGCGCTTCGGGAGACCCAGTACTTC; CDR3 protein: CASSIGSGAGALRETQYF
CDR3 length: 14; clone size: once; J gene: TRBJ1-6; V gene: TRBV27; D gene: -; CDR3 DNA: TGTGCCAGCAGTCCATCGACAGGTCCGGCACCCCTCCACTTT; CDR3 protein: CASSPSTGPAPLHF
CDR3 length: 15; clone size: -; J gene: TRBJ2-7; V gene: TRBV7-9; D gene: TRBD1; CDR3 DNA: TGTGCCAGCAGCATTCAGAGACAGGGGTCCTACGAGCAGTACTTC; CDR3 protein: CASSIQRQGSYEQYF
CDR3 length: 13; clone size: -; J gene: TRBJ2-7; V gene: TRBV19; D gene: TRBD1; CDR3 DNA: TGTGCCAGTAATGACAGGGAGAACTACGAGCAGTACTTC; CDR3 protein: CASNDRENYEQYF
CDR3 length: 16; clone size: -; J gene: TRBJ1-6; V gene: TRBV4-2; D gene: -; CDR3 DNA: TGTGCCAGCAGCCAAGGTCACAGTGAGCCCGAATCACCCCTCCACTTT; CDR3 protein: CASSQGHSEPESPLHF
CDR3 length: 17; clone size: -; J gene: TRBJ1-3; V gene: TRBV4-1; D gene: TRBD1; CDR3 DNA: TGCGCCAGCAGCCAAGGGAGACAGGGGGCAGTAGGAAACACCATATATTTT; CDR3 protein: CASSQGRQGAVGNTIYF
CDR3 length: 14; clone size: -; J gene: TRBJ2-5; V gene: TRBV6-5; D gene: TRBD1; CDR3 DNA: TGTGCCACCAATCAGGGGGCTATTTCAGAGACCCAGTACTTC; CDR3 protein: CATNQGAISETQYF
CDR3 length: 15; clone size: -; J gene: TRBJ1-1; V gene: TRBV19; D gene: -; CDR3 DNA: TGTGCCAGTAGTATAGCCCCCTCCGGGGGGCAGAGAGCTTTCTTT; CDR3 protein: CASSIAPSGGQRAFF
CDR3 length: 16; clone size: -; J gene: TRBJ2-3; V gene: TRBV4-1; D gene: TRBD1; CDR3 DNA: TGCGCCAGCAGCTTTGCCGGGACAGGGAGCACAGATACGCAGTATTTT; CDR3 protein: CASSFAGTGSTDTQYF
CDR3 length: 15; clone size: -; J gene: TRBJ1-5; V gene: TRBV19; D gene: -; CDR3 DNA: TGTGCCAGTAGTATAGCCGGTTATAGCAATCAGCCCCAGCATTTT; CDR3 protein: CASSIAGYSNQPQHF
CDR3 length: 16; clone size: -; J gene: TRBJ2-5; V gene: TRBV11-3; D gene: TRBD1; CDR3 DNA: TGTGCCAGCAGCCTTTCGTTGACAGGGTCGGAAGAGACCCAGTACTTC; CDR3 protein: CASSLSLTGSEETQYF
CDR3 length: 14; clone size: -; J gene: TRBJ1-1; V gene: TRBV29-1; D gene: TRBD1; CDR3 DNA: TGCAGCGCCACCCTGGGACAGGCAAACACTGAAGCTTTCTTT; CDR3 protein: CSATLGQANTEAFF
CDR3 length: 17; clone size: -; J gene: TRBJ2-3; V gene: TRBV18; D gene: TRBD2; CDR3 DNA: TGTGCCAGCTCACCATTTCTAGCGGGGGCCGGCACAGATACGCAGTATTTT; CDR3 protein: CASSPFLAGAGTDTQYF
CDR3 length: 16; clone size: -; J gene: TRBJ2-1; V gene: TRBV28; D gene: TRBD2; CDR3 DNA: TGTGCCAGCAGACTCCACGGGAGCGGGGGGGTTAATGAGCAGTTCTTC; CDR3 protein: CASRLHGSGGVNEQFF
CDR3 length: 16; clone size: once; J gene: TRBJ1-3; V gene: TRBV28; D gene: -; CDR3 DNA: TGTGCCAGCAGTTTATCCTGGTTGAGGTCTGGAAACACCATATATTTT; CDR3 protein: CASSLSWLRSGNTIYF
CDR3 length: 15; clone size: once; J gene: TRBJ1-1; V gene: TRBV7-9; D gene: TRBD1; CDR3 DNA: TGTGCCAGCAGCTCCCAGGGGGACCTGAACACTGAAGCTTTCTTT; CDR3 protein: CASSSQGDLNTEAFF
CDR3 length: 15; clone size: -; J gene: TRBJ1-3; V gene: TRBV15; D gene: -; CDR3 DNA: TGTGCCACCAGCAGAGATCGAGGGCTTGGAAACACCATATATTTT; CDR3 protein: CATSRDRGLGNTIYF
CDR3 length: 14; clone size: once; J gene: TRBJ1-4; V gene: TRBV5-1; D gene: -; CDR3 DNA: TGCGCCAGCAGGATCGGTGGGCCTAATGAAAAACTGTTTTTT; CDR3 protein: CASRIGGPNEKLFF
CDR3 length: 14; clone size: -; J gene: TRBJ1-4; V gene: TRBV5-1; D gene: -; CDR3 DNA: TGCGCCAGCAGCCCCGGTCCAGGGAACGAAAAACTGTTTTTT; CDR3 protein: CASSPGPGNEKLFF
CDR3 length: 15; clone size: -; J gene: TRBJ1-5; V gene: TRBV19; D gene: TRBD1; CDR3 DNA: TGTGCCAGTAGTATAGGGACAGGGGTTACGCAGCCCCAGCATTTT; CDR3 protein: CASSIGTGVTQPQHF
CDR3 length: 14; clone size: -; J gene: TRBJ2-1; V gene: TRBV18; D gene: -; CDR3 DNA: TGTGCCAGCTCACCGAGTAACAGCCTAAATGAGCAGTTCTTC; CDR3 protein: CASSPSNSLNEQFF
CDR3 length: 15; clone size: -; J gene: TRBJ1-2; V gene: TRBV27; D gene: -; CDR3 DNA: TGTGCCAGCAGCCCTGGACGGGAACGTAACTATGGCTACACCTTC; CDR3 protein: CASSPGRERNYGYTF